This T cell receptor beta chain was recorded in a study of T cells after yellow fever vaccination. TCRdb re-called the 5' RACE reads through MiXCR, storing one row per CDR3 protein. The repertoire holds roughly 310,000 distinct CDR3 sequences, with approximately 3.9% as singletons. Points from the study as a whole: Though weaker, the secondary response peaked faster, on day 5 versus 15.

The CDR3 contains 14 residues. Trimming shortened V by 6 bases and J by 6 bases, and 15 bases separated the two germline ends. In germline, CDR1 is SNHLY, CDR2 FYNNEI. In its sample, this clonotype was seen a few times. What it binds is not known. Sequenced here: PBMCs, sampled on the day of the yellow fever booster vaccination. The J gene is TRBJ1-5, the V gene TRBV2, with no clear D. This TCR was recovered from a man between 18 and 29 years old who received the YFV17D yellow fever vaccine. The CDR3 sequence is CASRLGRVSQPQHF. The DNA for the CDR3 is TGTGCCAGCAGACTCGGACGGGTTAGTCAGCCCCAGCATTTT.